This TCR beta chain was retrieved from a study of OX40 agonist ivuxolimab in advanced cancers. Broader study findings: Normalized T-cell clonal expansion was also low in a subset of nonresponders. Expanded clones were, on average, more numerous among CD8+ T cells than CD4+. Dose levels from 0.1 to 3.0 mg/kg saw CD4+ and CD8+ blood T cells expand clonally by week 6.

Turning to this clone: Its matching antigen is unknown.

Germline CDR1 and CDR2: MNHEY and SVGAGI. The CDR3 is 15 residues long. V gave up 0 bases and J gave up 0 bases, with 6 bases separating them. The data were produced by immunoSEQ multiplex PCR, yet TCRdb's version contains in-frame clones alone and is incomplete. Among 75,000 to 90,000 clones, 65% to 85% were seen once, and the ten largest hold under 7.5%. Autoimmune disease history or systemic immunosuppression led to patient exclusion. This sequence was found in an adult with an advanced solid tumor such as melanoma, head and neck, liver or kidney cancer. V usage is TRBV6-5 and J usage is TRBJ1-5; D remains ambiguous. This material consisted of CD4+ or CD8+ T cells sorted from blood, taken in a trial of the OX40 agonist ivuxolimab. The CDR3 DNA reads as TGTGCCAGCAGTTACTCGTCAGTTAGCAATCAGCCCCAGCATTTT. Residues: CASSYSSVSNQPQHF.